These 32 T cell receptor beta chains were sequenced from one sample in a study of blood T cell repertoires in COVID-19 (dated by TCRdb to 2018 to 2021). Preparation of the library involved the immunoSEQ multiplex PCR assay. The table comes from immuneACCESS by way of TCRdb, which keeps in-frame sequences with V and J called. Part of the clones is missing from these tables; in studies checked, under half for an unresolved V gene and the rest for unknown reasons. Across this sample there are more than 300,000 clones, with 88% seen only once. Of the sample, 1.2% is held by the ten largest clones. The sequenced material came from PBMCs or T cells enriched from blood (not recorded which). The receptors originated from a woman between 18 and 30 years old who had recovered from COVID-19.

The gene calls are TRBV24-1 and TRBJ2-2; 8 positions match TRBD1. Germline values: CDR1 KGHDR, CDR2 SFDVKD. Trimming at V came to 7 bases and at J to 4 bases, leaving 10 bases not matched to a gene. The CDR3 runs 16 residues. CDR3 DNA: TGTGCCACCAGCCCGAGGACAGGGATGGGCACCGGGGAGCTGTTTTTT. This sequence encodes CATSPRTGMGTGELFF.

This chain uses TRBV9 with TRBJ2-7; 9 bases align to TRBD1. This CDR3 contains 12 residues. Germline assignment: CDR1 SGDLS and CDR2 YYNGEE. J was trimmed by 6 bases and V by 2 bases; bases with no gene match: 0. CDR3 coding DNA: TGTGCCAGCAGCGTGGACAGGGGCGAGCAGTACTTC. Encoded protein: CASSVDRGEQYF.

The rearrangement joins TRBV6-5 to TRBJ1-2; D is undetermined. The germline V and J ends were trimmed by 2 bases and 9 bases, with 7 bases remaining between them. The CDR3 runs to 11 residues. The germline CDR1 and CDR2 sequences are MNHEY and SVGAGI. The CDR3 nucleotides read TGTGCCAGCAGTTACGGCAAAAGCTACACCTTC. This gives the protein CASSYGKSYTF.

This clone was counted a single time. The V and J genes are TRBV7-2 and TRBJ2-7; 7 bases align to TRBD1. Germline V gives CDR1 SGHTA, CDR2 FQGNSA. J gave up 3 bases and V 4 bases, and 3 bases lay outside the gene matches. This CDR3 has 13 amino acids. The CDR3 DNA follows: TGTGCCAGCAGCTGGGACAGTTACTACGAGCAGTACTTC. It specifies CASSWDSYYEQYF.

CDR3 protein: CASSITGGDTEAFF. CDR3 in DNA: TGTGCCAGTAGTATTACAGGGGGGGACACTGAAGCTTTCTTT. The chain combines TRBV19 with TRBJ1-1; 8 bases agree with TRBD1. The J segment lost 3 bases and the V segment lost 3 bases, leaving 3 bases of the junction unmatched. The CDR3 totals 14 residues. Germline V CDR1 and CDR2: LNHDA, SQIVND (reference sequence).

The gene calls are TRBV27 and TRBJ2-2, with TRBD1 as a possible D gene (6 bases). The germline V gene encodes CDR1 MNHEY and CDR2 SMNVEV (reference sequence). The CDR3 is 16 amino acids. V shed 3 bases and J shed 0 bases, with 11 bases lying between them. The DNA for the CDR3 is TGTGCCAGCAGTTTCCGGACAGTCTCGAACACCGGGGAGCTGTTTTTT. Protein sequence: CASSFRTVSNTGELFF.

The chain has TRBV6-5 and TRBJ2-7, with a tentative D call TRBD2 (5 bases). There are 13 residues in the CDR3. V shed 0 bases and J shed 5 bases, with 8 bases lying between them. From germline, CDR1 is MNHEY and CDR2 SVGAGI. The CDR3 region has the DNA TGTGCCAGCAGTTACTCGACCGGGAACGAGCAGTACTTC. As protein: CASSYSTGNEQYF.

The chain has TRBV5-1 and TRBJ1-3; 11 nucleotides match TRBD1. V lost 2 bases, J lost 4 bases, and 2 bases stayed unmatched. Germline CDR1 reads SGHRS; CDR2 reads YFSETQ. The CDR3 spans 15 residues. The CDR3 coding sequence is TGCGCCAGCAGCTTTGGACAGGGGGCGGGAAACACCATATATTTT. Amino acids: CASSFGQGAGNTIYF.

The chain has TRBV6-4 and TRBJ1-2, with a possible D match to TRBD1 (6 bases). V lost 7 bases and J 5 bases, leaving 17 bases between the germline ends. CDR1 is MRHNA, CDR2 SNTAGT, per germline. The CDR3 covers 14 residues. The CDR3 loop is CASKRSGTLYGYTF. CDR3 sequence (DNA): TGTGCCAGCAAAAGATCCGGGACACTTTATGGCTACACCTTC.

This clone was recorded once. This chain joins TRBV5-1 and TRBJ1-1; 9 positions match TRBD1. Germline V CDR1 and CDR2: SGHRS, YFSETQ. The CDR3 runs to 13 residues. V lost 0 bases to trimming and J lost 10 bases; unmatched junction nucleotides: 4. The CDR3 DNA reads as TGCGCCAGCAGCTTGGATTCGGACAGGGGAGCTTTCTTT. Translated, it gives CASSLDSDRGAFF.

The chain has TRBV9 and TRBJ1-5; D is possibly TRBD1 (5 bases). Trimming removed 0 bases from V and 6 bases from J, with 13 bases in between. Germline V gives CDR1 SGDLS, CDR2 YYNGEE. The length of the CDR3 is 15 residues. The CDR3 protein is CASSVDGQGIQPQHF. In DNA form, the CDR3 reads TGTGCCAGCAGCGTAGATGGGCAGGGTATTCAGCCCCAGCATTTT.

The chain uses TRBV29-1 and TRBJ1-3; D is unclear. V lost 4 bases and J lost 4, with 14 bases in between. This CDR3 has 14 residues. Germline CDR1 reads SQVTM; CDR2 reads ANQGSEA. The CDR3 loop reads CSVVGVNGGNTIYF. CDR3 bases: TGCAGCGTTGTAGGAGTGAATGGAGGAAACACCATATATTTT. The full variable domain, with the rest looked up from reference TRBV29-1 and TRBJ1-3, is SAVISQKPSRDICQRGTSLTIQCQVDSQVTMMFWYRQQPGQSLTLIATANQGSEATYESGFVIDKFPISRPNLTFSTLTVSNMSPEDSSIYLCSVVGVNGGNTIYFGEGSWLTVV.

DNA for the CDR3: TGTGCCAGCAGCAAGAACACTGAAGCTTTCTTT. Its translation: CASSKNTEAFF. This rearrangement joins TRBV12-3 or TRBV12-4 to TRBJ1-1, with unresolved D. The CDR3 has 11 amino acids. Trimming stripped 6 bases from V and 1 base from J, with 3 bases between.

This rearrangement joins TRBV2 to TRBJ2-3; 9 bases match TRBD1. CDR3 length: 13 amino acids. Germline V lookup: CDR1 SNHLY, CDR2 FYNNEI. Trimming removed 4 bases from V and 12 bases from J; junction bases left unmatched: 8. The CDR3 nucleotides are TGTGCCAGCAGTGGGACAGGGGTTTTGGGACAGTATTTT. Residues: CASSGTGVLGQYF.

CDR3 in DNA: TGTGCCAGCTCGCACGGACAAGACTATGGCTACACCTTC. As protein: CASSHGQDYGYTF. The J gene is TRBJ1-2, the V gene TRBV18; a weak D match, TRBD1 (5 bases). Germline lookup yields CDR1 KGHSH and CDR2 LQKENI. The CDR3 runs to 13 residues. The germline V and J ends were trimmed by 6 bases and 3 bases, with 11 bases remaining between them.

The chain is built from TRBV7-9 and TRBJ2-1; no firm D call. The CDR3 covers 12 residues. Trimming pared 8 bases from V and 8 bases from J, leaving 13 bases between. The V gene's germline CDR1 is SEHNR and CDR2 FQNEAQ (reference sequence). This CDR3 is CASGVRGHEQFF. The DNA for the CDR3 is TGTGCCAGCGGCGTAAGAGGCCATGAGCAGTTCTTC. The full variable domain, completed using reference TRBV7-9 and TRBJ2-1, is DTGVSQNPRHKITKRGQNVTFRCDPISEHNRLYWYRQTLGQGPEFLTYFQNEAQLEKSRLLSDRFSAERPKGSFSTLEIQRTEQGDSAMYLCASGVRGHEQFFGPGTRLTVL.

The chain links TRBV2 to TRBJ1-4; 9 bases agree with TRBD1. The CDR3 spans 14 residues. V shed 7 bases, J shed 8 bases, and the junction held 8 bases outside the gene matches. Germline assignment: CDR1 SNHLY and CDR2 FYNNEI. CDR3 loop: CASIGTGRLEKLFF. CDR3 in DNA: TGTGCCAGCATAGGGACAGGGCGGCTAGAAAAACTGTTTTTT.

Details on this clone: Other nucleotide sequences in the sample specify the same CDR3. J is TRBJ2-1 and V is TRBV18; TRBD2 matches at 9 bases. J gave up 4 bases and V 0 bases, and 1 base lay outside the gene matches. Per the germline V gene, CDR1 is KGHSH and CDR2 is LQKENI. The CDR3 loop spans 15 amino acids. CDR3 sequence reads: CASSPPSGGYNEQFF. CDR3 sequence (DNA): TGTGCCAGCTCACCACCTAGCGGGGGATACAATGAGCAGTTCTTC.

The chain uses TRBV25-1 and TRBJ1-2, with D perhaps matching TRBD1 (6 bases). Trimming took off 5 bases at V and 5 bases at J, with 15 bases between the two ends. The V gene's germline CDR1 is MGHDK and CDR2 SYGVNS. This CDR3 is 14 amino acids long. The CDR3 DNA is TGTGCCAGCAGTTCGACCGGGACACAATATGGCTACACCTTC. Amino acids: CASSSTGTQYGYTF.

The rearrangement links TRBV30 to TRBJ2-5; 8 nucleotides agree with TRBD2. This CDR3 is built from 14 residues. Per the germline V gene, CDR1 is GTSNPN and CDR2 is SVGIG (reference sequence). With V trimmed by 4 bases and J by 1 base, 5 bases remained unmatched. The CDR3 here is CAWTGGTLQETQYF. The DNA of the CDR3 is TGTGCCTGGACGGGGGGGACTCTCCAAGAGACCCAGTACTTC.

This clone has a handful of counts. This chain connects TRBV2 to TRBJ1-5, with 7 nucleotides matching TRBD1. The J segment lost 3 bases and the V segment lost 4 bases, leaving 6 bases of the junction unmatched. Germline CDR1 and CDR2: SNHLY and FYNNEI. The CDR3 runs to 15 residues. CDR3 in DNA: TGTGCCAGCAGTGCCGGGACAGTTACCAATCAGCCCCAGCATTTT. It yields the protein CASSAGTVTNQPQHF.

The chain carries TRBV7-9 and TRBJ1-4; 9 nucleotides align to TRBD1. Germline CDR1 SEHNR, CDR2 FQNEAQ (reference sequence). The V segment lost 5 bases and the J segment 12 bases; nucleotides outside the gene matches: 7. The CDR3 length is 13 residues. The CDR3 coding sequence is TGTGCCAGCAGCGACCGGACAGGGGTTGAACTGTTTTTT. Translating gives CASSDRTGVELFF.

The chain has TRBV3-1 (or the pseudogene TRBV3-2) and TRBJ1-4; 9 bases line up with TRBD1. Germline V gene lookup returns CDR1 LGHDT and CDR2 YNNKEL (reference sequence). V was pared by 0 bases and J by 7 bases, with 6 bases of the junction left unmatched. The CDR3 contains 16 residues. CDR3 nucleotides: TGTGCCAGCAGCCAAGAGGAGCGGACAGGGGCTGAAAAACTGTTTTTT. Residues: CASSQEERTGAEKLFF.

The chain couples TRBV7-3 to TRBJ2-2; TRBD1 matches at 10 bases. There are 17 residues in the CDR3. Losses at the gene ends were 8 bases for V and 5 bases for J; bases not matched to a gene: 14. Germline loops: CDR1 SGHTA, CDR2 FQGTGA. In DNA, the CDR3 is TGTGCCAGCGCCCAGACAGGGGGCGGGAGCGTGACCGGGGAGCTGTTTTTT. Protein product: CASAQTGGGSVTGELFF.

V gene TRBV13 combines with J gene TRBJ1-4, with 7 positions matching TRBD1. V trimming: 5 bases; J trimming: 5 bases; junction bases outside the gene matches: 8. The CDR3 covers 15 residues. Looked up from germline, CDR1 is PRHDT and CDR2 is FYEKMQ (reference sequence). Here the CDR3 DNA reads TGTGCCAGCAGCCCGTTACAGGGGCGGAATGAAAAACTGTTTTTT. Translated, it gives CASSPLQGRNEKLFF.

The chain employs TRBV14 and TRBJ1-2; D call uncertain. This CDR3 contains 13 residues. Germline CDR1 is SGHDN and CDR2 is FVKESK. Trimming removed 5 bases at V and 5 bases at J, with 12 bases between. The CDR3 DNA follows: TGTGCCAGCAGCAACTCGGGAGGGTATGGCTACACCTTC. It encodes CASSNSGGYGYTF.

This rearrangement joins TRBV12-3 or TRBV12-4 to TRBJ1-2; D uncertain. Trimming took 5 bases from V and 7 from J, leaving 14 bases between them. The CDR3 consists of 13 residues. The CDR3 coding sequence is TGTGCCAGCAGTCCCATTGCGGGGAGTGGCTACACCTTC. Its protein product is CASSPIAGSGYTF.

This chain joins TRBV19 and TRBJ2-1, with 10 bases identical to TRBD1. V was clipped by 8 bases and J by 4 bases; unmatched bases: 5. The CDR3 is 14 residues long. Germline CDR1 reads LNHDA; CDR2 reads SQIVND (reference sequence). The CDR3 DNA follows: TGTGCCAGTGGCGGGACAGGGGCTTACAATGAGCAGTTCTTC. Protein sequence: CASGGTGAYNEQFF.

This clone was counted a single time. This chain uses TRBV7-3 with TRBJ2-7; possible D gene TRBD2, 6 bases. Trimming took off 3 bases at V and 2 bases at J, with 14 bases between the two ends. There are 15 residues in the CDR3. Germline V gene sequence: CDR1 SGHTA, CDR2 FQGTGA. The CDR3 coding sequence is TGTGCCAGCAGCTTTGGTGCGGGGATGACCTACGAGCAGTACTTC. Translated: CASSFGAGMTYEQYF.

Worth noting for this clone: Within the sample, other DNA sequences also encode this same CDR3. The chain is built from TRBV19 and TRBJ1-2; possibly TRBD1 for D (6 bases). Germline CDR1 LNHDA, CDR2 SQIVND (reference sequence). This CDR3 spans 14 amino acids. V shed 6 bases and J shed 5 bases, with 16 bases lying between them. The CDR3 coding sequence is TGTGCCAGTAGCAGGGACACGAAGGCTTATGGCTACACCTTC. The encoded protein is CASSRDTKAYGYTF.

V is TRBV30 and J is TRBJ2-1; 8 nucleotides align to TRBD2. From germline, CDR1 is GTSNPN and CDR2 SVGIG (reference sequence). J was trimmed by 4 bases and V by 5 bases; bases with no gene match: 4. This CDR3 is built from 13 residues. DNA for the CDR3: TGTGCCTGGGGGCTAGCGGGTTACAATGAGCAGTTCTTC. Protein product: CAWGLAGYNEQFF.

The chain joins TRBV2 to TRBJ2-5; 7 positions agree with TRBD2. The CDR3 sequence is 12 residues long. V shed 7 bases and J 5 bases; nucleotides not matched to a gene: 4. Germline V lookup: CDR1 SNHLY, CDR2 FYNNEI. CDR3 in amino acids: CASTELAETQYF. The DNA for the CDR3 is TGTGCCAGCACAGAACTAGCGGAGACCCAGTACTTC.